Following are 22 T cell receptor beta chains from one sample sequenced in a study of identical twins. TCRdb fed the 5' RACE reads into MiXCR, producing one record per CDR3 protein. The sample consists of 400,000 to 500,000 distinct CDR3 sequences, under 20% of them appearing once. Sequencing input: naive T cells sorted from blood. The receptors derive from a man aged 45 to 65 in good health.

The chain has TRBV5-1 and TRBJ2-2, with 9 bases identical to TRBD1. The V and J ends lost 1 base and 7 bases, in that order; junction bases with no gene match: 5. The CDR3 extends over 15 amino acids. Germline assignment: CDR1 SGHRS and CDR2 YFSETQ. CDR3: CASSLWTGEDGELFF. CDR3 in DNA: TGCGCCAGCAGCTTGTGGACAGGGGAAGACGGGGAGCTGTTTTTT.

This clonotype occurred many times. The chain couples TRBV11-2 to TRBJ2-3; 10 nucleotides line up with TRBD1. Germline-derived CDR1 and CDR2 are SGHAT and FQNNGV. The CDR3 has 18 residues. V was clipped by 6 bases and J by 0 bases; unmatched bases: 12. The CDR3 protein is CASSATGGSGFSTDTQYF. The CDR3 DNA reads TGTGCCAGCAGTGCGACAGGGGGCTCGGGATTTAGCACAGATACGCAGTATTTT.

The chain is built from TRBV18 and TRBJ2-5; no reliable D call. Trimming cost V 2 bases and J 5 bases, with 6 bases left between them. This CDR3 is 12 amino acids long. The germline V gene encodes CDR1 KGHSH and CDR2 LQKENI. The CDR3 nucleotides are TGTGCCAGCTCACCAGTAGGGGAGACCCAGTACTTC. Its protein is CASSPVGETQYF. Complete variable domain (other parts from reference TRBV18 and TRBJ2-5): NAGVMQNPRHLVRRRGQEARLRCSPMKGHSHVYWYRQLPEEGLKFMVYLQKENIIDESGMPKERFSAEFPKEGPSILRIQQVVRGDSAAYFCASSPVGETQYFGPGTRLLVL.

This clonotype was detected only a few times. The gene calls are TRBV29-1 and TRBJ2-5; the match to TRBD2 covers 7 bases. This CDR3 comprises 17 residues. Germline values: CDR1 SQVTM, CDR2 ANQGSEA. With V trimmed by 7 bases and J by 0 bases, 17 bases remained unmatched. The CDR3 DNA sequence: TGCAGCGCTGCGGGTCTCCTGGCGGGAGCGAACCAAGAGACCCAGTACTTC. Encoded protein: CSAAGLLAGANQETQYF.

The rearrangement joins TRBV7-9 to TRBJ2-5; D not certain. Germline lookup yields CDR1 SEHNR and CDR2 FQNEAQ (reference sequence). CDR3 length: 16 residues. With 0 bases removed from V and 5 bases from J, the gap between germline ends came to 16 bases. The CDR3 DNA sequence: TGTGCCAGCAGCTTAGCTCGTGGGTGGATTCAGGAGACCCAGTACTTC. This codes for CASSLARGWIQETQYF.

This clonotype appeared a few times. The rearrangement uses TRBV20-1 and TRBJ2-2; 13 nucleotides align to TRBD2. Looked up from germline, CDR1 is DFQATT and CDR2 is SNEGSKA (reference sequence). The CDR3 spans 19 residues. V shed 0 bases, J shed 4 bases, and the junction held 11 bases outside the gene matches. The CDR3 DNA sequence: TGCAGTGCTAGAGATAAGCTCGGGACTAGCGGGGCTGGCACCGGGGAGCTGTTTTTT. Encoded protein: CSARDKLGTSGAGTGELFF.

This clonotype showed up many times. The rearrangement joins TRBV4-2 to TRBJ2-7; the D gene is possibly TRBD2 (5 bases). CDR3 length: 15 residues. Per germline, CDR1 LGHNA and CDR2 YNFKEQ. Trimming took off 1 base at V and 4 bases at J, with 14 bases between the two ends. CDR3 in DNA: TGTGCCAGCAGCCAAGCCCGGAGGACGGAGTACGAGCAGTACTTC. Its translation is CASSQARRTEYEQYF.

This clonotype was counted a few times. V gene TRBV5-1 combines with J gene TRBJ1-2; TRBD1 agrees at 7 bases. Germline values: CDR1 SGHRS, CDR2 YFSETQ. With 3 bases clipped from V and 0 bases from J, the junction kept 8 bases outside the gene matches. There are 16 residues in the CDR3. The CDR3 sequence: CASSWGQPRPNYGYTF. Written as DNA, the CDR3 is TGCGCCAGCAGCTGGGGACAGCCGCGTCCTAACTATGGCTACACCTTC.

The rearrangement joins TRBV6-5 to TRBJ2-7; weak D call: TRBD2 (6 bases). The CDR3 is 11 residues long. Germline CDR1 reads MNHEY; CDR2 reads SVGAGI. Trimming removed 8 bases from V and 5 bases from J, with 10 bases in between. CDR3 nucleotides: TGTGCCAGCGGAGGGAGTAACGAGCAGTACTTC. The encoded protein is CASGGSNEQYF.

This clonotype has a single count. The chain employs TRBV7-9 and TRBJ2-5, with TRBD2 matching 7 bases. V shed 4 bases, J shed 4 bases, and the junction held 9 bases outside the gene matches. Germline loops: CDR1 SEHNR, CDR2 FQNEAQ (reference sequence). CDR3 length: 15 residues. In DNA, the CDR3 is TGTGCCAGCAGCTACAGGCTAGCGGAACGAGAGACCCAGTACTTC. Translated, it gives CASSYRLAERETQYF.

The V call is TRBV19, the J call TRBJ2-7, with 8 bases matching TRBD2. The V and J ends lost 6 bases and 0 bases, in that order; junction bases with no gene match: 7. Germline CDR1 and CDR2: LNHDA and SQIVND (reference sequence). The CDR3 runs to 15 residues. CDR3 sequence: CASRILADSSYEQYF. The CDR3 nucleotides are TGTGCCAGTAGAATACTAGCGGACAGCTCCTACGAGCAGTACTTC.

This clonotype was recorded many times. The V and J genes are TRBV14 and TRBJ2-3; no reliable D call. The germline CDR1 and CDR2 sequences are SGHDN and FVKESK. The CDR3 is made up of 13 amino acids. Trimming pared 1 base from V and 4 bases from J, leaving 6 bases between. The CDR3 reads CASSQAASDTQYF. The CDR3 bases are TGTGCCAGCAGCCAAGCGGCGTCAGATACGCAGTATTTT.

This clonotype showed up many times. This chain connects TRBV9 to TRBJ2-7, with TRBD1 matching 9 bases. V gave up 0 bases and J gave up 4 bases; unmatched junction bases: 2. Germline V gives CDR1 SGDLS, CDR2 YYNGEE. The CDR3 totals 14 residues. Written as DNA, the CDR3 is TGTGCCAGCAGCGTAGGGGACAGGGCTTACGAGCAGTACTTC. Encoded protein: CASSVGDRAYEQYF.

The table lists this clonotype with many counts. The chain couples TRBV7-2 to TRBJ1-1; the D is unclear. CDR1 and CDR2 (germline): SGHTA, FQGNSA. V was shortened by 2 bases and J by 1 base, with 5 bases between the two germline ends. The CDR3 length is 13 residues. The CDR3 DNA follows: TGTGCCAGCAGCTTAATTCCGAACACTGAAGCTTTCTTT. Residues: CASSLIPNTEAFF. Supplemented by reference TRBV7-2 and TRBJ1-1, the full variable domain reads GAGVSQSPSNKVTEKGKDVELRCDPISGHTALYWYRQSLGQGLEFLIYFQGNSAPDKSGLPSDRFSAERTGGSVSTLTIQRTQQEDSAVYLCASSLIPNTEAFFGQGTRLTVV.

The gene calls are TRBV20-1 and TRBJ2-7; 10 nucleotides match TRBD2. Germline CDR1 and CDR2: DFQATT and SNEGSKA (reference sequence). CDR3 size: 15 residues. V dropped 5 bases and J dropped 4; count of bases not matched to a gene: 11. Written as DNA, the CDR3 is TGCAGTGCTCAAAGACCGGGACTAGCGTCGTACGAGCAGTACTTC. Amino acid sequence: CSAQRPGLASYEQYF.

This chain links TRBV11-2 with TRBJ1-1, with TRBD1 matching 8 bases. Germline V gene data show CDR1 as SGHAT and CDR2 as FQNNGV. This CDR3 is built from 13 residues. J lost 1 base, V lost 7 bases, and 2 bases had no gene match. CDR3: CASNQGANTEAFF. CDR3 in DNA: TGTGCCAGCAATCAGGGGGCGAACACTGAAGCTTTCTTT. Full variable domain (remainder filled in from reference TRBV11-2 and TRBJ1-1): EAGVAQSPRYKIIEKRQSVAFWCNPISGHATLYWYQQILGQGPKLLIQFQNNGVVDDSQLPKDRFSAERLKGVDSTLKIQPAKLEDSAVYLCASNQGANTEAFFGQGTRLTVV.

This chain uses TRBV5-1 with TRBJ1-2, with D possibly matching TRBD1 (5 bases). V lost 3 bases and J lost 6, with 12 bases in between. Looked up from germline, CDR1 is SGHRS and CDR2 is YFSETQ. This CDR3 contains 13 residues. The CDR3 loop reads CASSSGPSDGYTF. The CDR3 bases are TGCGCCAGCAGCTCGGGACCGAGCGATGGCTACACCTTC.

This clonotype was observed a few times. This chain links TRBV15 with TRBJ2-7; D remains unclear. The germline V gene encodes CDR1 LNHNV and CDR2 YYDKDF (reference sequence). Deletions cut 3 bases from V and 2 bases from J, with 8 bases between. The CDR3 extends over 13 amino acids. Here the CDR3 DNA reads TGTGCCACCAGCAGTGATACGGCCTACGAGCAGTACTTC. This gives the protein CATSSDTAYEQYF.

This clonotype came up many times. This sequence joins TRBV7-9 and TRBJ2-1; D not resolved. Per the germline V gene, CDR1 is SEHNR and CDR2 is FQNEAQ (reference sequence). The V end was cut by 3 bases, the J end by 3 bases, with 9 bases between. The CDR3 contains 14 residues. The CDR3 nucleotides are TGTGCCAGCAGCTTGATTCTTAGCTACAATGAGCAGTTCTTC. This sequence encodes CASSLILSYNEQFF.

This clonotype was observed a single time. An end of the junction differs from the germline gene, which may be a read error. The chain employs TRBV4-2 and TRBJ2-1, with a weak D call TRBD2 (5 bases). There are 16 residues in the CDR3. Germline V gene sequence: CDR1 LGHNA, CDR2 YNFKEQ. The CDR3 DNA reads TGTGCCAGCTGCCAAGTCTTGTCCGGGAATACTTTTGAGCAGTTCTTC. Translating it yields CASCQVLSGNTFEQFF.

This clonotype showed up just a few times. The rearrangement links TRBV4-3 to TRBJ2-1; 12 bases are a match to TRBD2. After removal of 0 bases from V and 7 bases from J, the junction contained 7 bases not matched to a gene. This CDR3 comprises 17 residues. CDR1 and CDR2 from the germline V gene are LGHNA and YSLEER. The CDR3 here is CASSQEASGGVVNEQFF. The CDR3 DNA is TGCGCCAGCAGCCAAGAGGCTAGCGGGGGGGTAGTTAATGAGCAGTTCTTC.

J is TRBJ2-1 and V is TRBV4-1; D is undetermined. CDR1 and CDR2 from the germline V gene are MGHRA and YSYEKL. The CDR3 loop spans 14 amino acids. The germline V and J ends were trimmed by 0 bases and 3 bases, with 6 bases remaining between them. CDR3 loop: CASSQDSRYNEQFF. CDR3 nucleotide sequence: TGCGCCAGCAGCCAAGATTCGCGCTACAATGAGCAGTTCTTC.